One and the same sample provided the 26 T cell receptor beta chains below, sequenced in a study of blood T cell repertoires in COVID-19. This table comes from immunoSEQ multiplex PCR, and its TCRdb copy is limited to in-frame clones, with some not included. The sample has about 110,000 clones; almost 80% are singletons. Material: peripheral blood. These receptors originate from a woman of 80 years or more with active or convalescent COVID-19.

The chain carries TRBV3-1 (or the pseudogene TRBV3-2) and TRBJ1-6, with 7 bases lining up with TRBD1. Germline CDR1 LGHDT, CDR2 YNNKEL (reference sequence). The CDR3 contains 15 residues. V dropped 1 base and J dropped 8; count of bases not matched to a gene: 5. The CDR3 is CASSQAGTEDSPLHF. In DNA, the CDR3 is TGTGCCAGCAGCCAAGCCGGGACAGAAGATTCACCCCTCCACTTT.

The chain is built from TRBV3-1 (or the pseudogene TRBV3-2) and TRBJ2-3, with a tentative D call TRBD2 (5 bases). This CDR3 has 18 residues. V was trimmed by 3 bases and J by 6 bases, leaving 25 bases between them. Germline V gives CDR1 LGHDT, CDR2 YNNKEL (reference sequence). The DNA of the CDR3 is TGTGCCAGCAGCCACCAGACATCTGGCGGAGGCCCCTCCGATACGCAGTATTTT. This encodes CASSHQTSGGGPSDTQYF.

The chain links TRBV5-1 to TRBJ2-7; D is possibly TRBD1 (6 bases). The CDR3 totals 14 residues. Trimming took 0 bases from V and 6 from J, leaving 13 bases between them. Germline values: CDR1 SGHRS, CDR2 YFSETQ. The CDR3 sequence is CASSLDVSGVEQYF. In DNA, the CDR3 is TGCGCCAGCAGCTTGGATGTTTCAGGGGTCGAGCAGTACTTC. The variable domain in full, completed from reference TRBV5-1 and TRBJ2-7, reads KAGVTQTPRYLIKTRGQQVTLSCSPISGHRSVSWYQQTPGQGLQFLFEYFSETQRNKGNFPGRFSGRQFSNSRSEMNVSTLELGDSALYLCASSLDVSGVEQYFGPGTRLTVT.

The chain couples TRBV4-3 to TRBJ2-1; 7 bases map to TRBD2. In germline, CDR1 is LGHNA, CDR2 YSLEER. With 2 bases clipped from V and 4 bases from J, the junction kept 2 bases outside the gene matches. CDR3 length: 14 residues. The DNA for the CDR3 is TGCGCCAGCAGCCAAATGGGGGGGTACAATGAGCAGTTCTTC. As protein: CASSQMGGYNEQFF.

This clone was counted a few times. The chain is built from TRBV6-5 and TRBJ1-3; D possibly corresponds to TRBD1 (5 bases). Trimming took 8 bases from V and 0 from J, leaving 8 bases between them. The CDR3 consists of 13 residues. The germline V gene encodes CDR1 MNHEY and CDR2 SVGAGI. This chain's CDR3 is CASGANSGNTIYF. As DNA, the CDR3 is TGTGCCAGCGGGGCGAACTCTGGAAACACCATATATTTT.

J is TRBJ2-3 and V is TRBV25-1; 9 bases agree with TRBD1. Germline CDR1 and CDR2: MGHDK and SYGVNS. CDR3 length equals 16 residues. V shed 6 bases, J shed 5 bases, and the junction held 12 bases outside the gene matches. DNA for the CDR3: TGTGCCAGCAGCAACAGGGGGCGGCTTAAAGGAGATACGCAGTATTTT. This gives the protein CASSNRGRLKGDTQYF.

The V call is TRBV21-1, the J call TRBJ2-7; the DNA was not used to check the table's D call, TRBD1. TRBV21-1 is annotated as a pseudogene. The CDR3 totals 15 residues. The CDR3 DNA reads TGTGCCAGCAGCCGGGGACAGGACCTTAACCACGAGCAGTACTTC. Protein sequence: CASSRGQDLNHEQYF.

This chain connects TRBV7-6 to TRBJ2-3; D not certain. The germline gives CDR1 SGHVS, CDR2 FNYEAQ. The V and J ends lost 5 bases and 2 bases respectively, with 5 bases between them. The CDR3 extends over 12 amino acids. Here the CDR3 DNA reads TGTGCCAGCAGCCCCTTCACAGATACGCAGTATTTT. Amino acid sequence: CASSPFTDTQYF.

V and J are TRBV18 and TRBJ2-3; 8 bases map to TRBD1. This CDR3 contains 15 residues. Germline V gives CDR1 KGHSH, CDR2 LQKENI. J lost 6 bases, V lost 4 bases, and 9 bases had no gene match. In DNA form, the CDR3 reads TGTGCCAGCTCACGGGACAGGAGCTCAGTTGATACGCAGTATTTT. It translates to CASSRDRSSVDTQYF.

The chain joins TRBV28 to TRBJ2-6; 8 bases are shared with TRBD1. The CDR3 is made up of 16 amino acids. Germline-derived CDR1 and CDR2 are MDHEN and SYDVKM. After removal of 8 bases from V and 0 bases from J, the junction contained 6 bases not matched to a gene. CDR3 nucleotide sequence: TGTGCCAGCGAACGGACAGGGTACTCTGGGGCCAACGTCCTGACTTTC. Its translation is CASERTGYSGANVLTF.

This clone was counted many times. J is TRBJ2-7 and V is TRBV4-2, with 11 bases identical to TRBD1. Germline V gene data show CDR1 as LGHNA and CDR2 as YNFKEQ. The junction had 7 bases not matched to a gene; V was cut back by 2 bases and J by 4 bases. The CDR3 covers 16 residues. The CDR3 DNA reads as TGTGCCAGCAGCCAAACCATGGGGACAGGGGGATACGAGCAGTACTTC. Its translation: CASSQTMGTGGYEQYF.

This chain links TRBV27 with TRBJ1-1; 9 nucleotides match TRBD1. This CDR3 is built from 15 residues. CDR1 and CDR2 (germline): MNHEY, SMNVEV (reference sequence). V shed 3 bases, J shed 4 bases, and the junction held 6 bases outside the gene matches. CDR3 sequence: CASSFYRGHATEAFF. DNA for the CDR3: TGTGCCAGCAGTTTTTACAGGGGGCATGCCACTGAAGCTTTCTTT.

Only a few counts were recorded for this clone. The rearrangement links TRBV10-3 to TRBJ1-2, with D possibly TRBD1 on 5 matching bases. Deletions cut 10 bases from V and 2 bases from J, with 14 bases between. From germline, CDR1 is ENHRY and CDR2 SYGVKD. CDR3 length: 13 amino acids. The CDR3 nucleotides are TGTGCCACCTCCGGGGGGGTGAACTATGGCTACACCTTC. It codes for CATSGGVNYGYTF.

V and J are TRBV2 and TRBJ2-3; 7 bases map to TRBD2. The germline CDR1 and CDR2 sequences are SNHLY and FYNNEI. The V gene end was trimmed by 6 bases and the J gene end by 9 bases; junction bases not matched to a gene: 15. This CDR3 region has 15 residues. The CDR3 nucleotides are TGTGCCAGCAGGCCCGAACGGGAGGCCCCTAGGACGCAGTATTTT. Amino acid sequence: CASRPEREAPRTQYF.

This chain connects TRBV27 to TRBJ2-6; D ambiguous. The CDR3 runs 16 residues. CDR1 is MNHEY and CDR2 is SMNVEV in the germline V gene (reference sequence). V was cut by 5 bases and J by 2 bases, with 13 bases left in between. The chain's CDR3 is CASSVQSLTGANVLTF. CDR3 coding DNA: TGTGCCAGCAGTGTACAGAGCCTCACTGGGGCCAACGTCCTGACTTTC.

This clone was recorded a few times. V is TRBV5-4 and J is TRBJ2-3; TRBD2 aligns across 12 bases. The trim removed 0 bases at V and 6 bases at J, leaving 8 bases unmatched. The CDR3 covers 17 residues. Looked up from germline, CDR1 is SGHNT and CDR2 is YYREEE (reference sequence). The CDR3 sequence is CASSLETSGGPRDTQYF. CDR3 nucleotide sequence: TGTGCCAGCAGCTTGGAGACTAGCGGGGGACCTCGGGATACGCAGTATTTT.

V is TRBV5-6 and J is TRBJ2-1, with D possibly matching TRBD2 (6 bases). The germline V gene encodes CDR1 SGHDT and CDR2 YYEEEE. The V end was cut by 0 bases, the J end by 2 bases, with 9 bases between. This CDR3 comprises 15 residues. CDR3 DNA: TGTGCCAGCAGCTTGGTGGGAGGACCCTACAATGAGCAGTTCTTC. Protein sequence: CASSLVGGPYNEQFF.

This chain connects TRBV7-3 to TRBJ2-1; TRBD1 matches 10 bases. V was pared by 5 bases and J by 3 bases, with 10 bases of the junction left unmatched. The CDR3 is made up of 17 amino acids. Germline CDR1 SGHTA, CDR2 FQGTGA. The CDR3 loop is CASSPKGDRGGYNEQFF. CDR3 DNA sequence: TGTGCCAGCAGCCCAAAGGGGGACAGGGGAGGCTACAATGAGCAGTTCTTC.

This clone was detected only a few times. The chain recombines TRBV9 with TRBJ1-1; TRBD1 matches at 8 bases. The CDR3 has 13 amino acids. V shed 0 bases, J shed 7 bases, and the junction held 2 bases outside the gene matches. Germline values: CDR1 SGDLS, CDR2 YYNGEE. In DNA form, the CDR3 reads TGTGCCAGCAGCGTAGAGACAGGGGTTGAAGCTTTCTTT. Protein product: CASSVETGVEAFF.

The chain uses TRBV5-1 and TRBJ2-3; 10 bases match TRBD2. Germline CDR1 reads SGHRS; CDR2 reads YFSETQ. The CDR3 runs to 18 residues. V was pared by 0 bases and J by 2 bases, with 9 bases of the junction left unmatched. The DNA of the CDR3 is TGCGCCAGCAGCTTGGCCACGGTAGCGGGAGGCTCCACAGATACGCAGTATTTT. It is translated as CASSLATVAGGSTDTQYF.

This chain joins TRBV18 and TRBJ1-1, with TRBD1 matching over 7 bases. This CDR3 is 14 amino acids long. V lost 4 bases and J lost 0; bases outside the gene matches: 2. Germline V CDR1 and CDR2: KGHSH, LQKENI. CDR3 sequence (DNA): TGTGCCAGCTCACAGGGGACAGTGAACACTGAAGCTTTCTTT. This codes for CASSQGTVNTEAFF.

This clone is classed as medium-sized (0.01 to 0.1%). The chain has TRBV5-3 and TRBJ2-5, with 9 nucleotides matching TRBD2. TRBV5-3 is known as an ORF, though its function is uncertain. The CDR3 loop spans 15 amino acids. J lost 5 bases, V lost 6 bases, and 11 bases had no gene match. This CDR3 reads CARKRVAGVEETQYF. The CDR3 DNA is TGTGCCAGAAAGAGGGTAGCGGGAGTAGAGGAGACCCAGTACTTC.

V usage is TRBV3-1 (or the pseudogene TRBV3-2) and J usage is TRBJ1-1, with D perhaps matching TRBD1 (5 bases). The CDR3 is 15 residues long. Germline values: CDR1 LGHDT, CDR2 YNNKEL (reference sequence). V lost 5 bases, J lost 4 bases, and 17 bases lay in between. The CDR3 coding sequence is TGTGCCAGCAGCTTCCAATGGGGGGGTGGCACTGAAGCTTTCTTT. It encodes CASSFQWGGGTEAFF.

The CDR3 loop is CASSEAPRNTEAFF. The CDR3 DNA sequence: TGTGCCAGCAGTGAAGCGCCTAGGAACACTGAAGCTTTCTTT. V is TRBV2 and J is TRBJ1-1; D unclear. Per the germline V gene, CDR1 is SNHLY and CDR2 is FYNNEI. The CDR3 spans 14 residues. With 0 bases removed from V and 1 base from J, the gap between germline ends came to 6 bases.

V and J are TRBV30 and TRBJ2-7; TRBD1 matches at 7 bases. CDR3 size: 12 residues. V lost 3 bases, J lost 4 bases, and 3 bases stayed unmatched. Germline V gene data show CDR1 as GTSNPN and CDR2 as SVGIG (reference sequence). CDR3 bases: TGTGCCTGGAGCGAACAGGGGTACGAGCAGTACTTC. It is translated as CAWSEQGYEQYF.

This chain uses TRBV5-1 with TRBJ2-2, with 11 bases that match TRBD2. Germline-derived CDR1 and CDR2 are SGHRS and YFSETQ. Losses at the gene ends were 6 bases for V and 7 bases for J; bases not matched to a gene: 8. The CDR3 length is 15 residues. CDR3 DNA: TGCGCCAGCACCGCGCTAGCGGGAGGTATCGGGGAGCTGTTTTTT. It codes for CASTALAGGIGELFF.